The sequence of this TCR beta chain was determined in a study of blood T cell repertoires in COVID-19. On the study more broadly: Some COVID-19 samples were acute and others convalescent; all came from the United States, Italy and Spain. In each case, the material was cDNA or gDNA derived from T cells, B-cell-depleted T cells, or PBMCs.

Measured with immunoSEQ multiplex PCR; TCRdb has only the in-frame clones, and not every one. The table lists under 150,000 clones, approximately 79% of them singletons. This CDR3 is built from 13 residues. Germline V gene lookup returns CDR1 SQVTM and CDR2 ANQGSEA. V gave up 3 bases and J gave up 5 bases; unmatched junction bases: 6. This TCR was recovered from a woman between 50 and 59 years old who had recovered from COVID-19. The rearrangement uses TRBV29-1 and TRBJ2-5; 7 nucleotides match TRBD2. Source material: PBMCs or T cells enriched from blood (not recorded which). CDR3 sequence reads: CSVEGRGGETQYF. CDR3 sequence (DNA): TGCAGCGTTGAGGGACGGGGAGGGGAGACCCAGTACTTC.